The present entry profiles one T cell receptor beta chain with its context. The antigen remains unidentified. Its ends do not fully match the called genes, so a read error is possible. The record originates from a study of glioma-infiltrating T cells. This CDR3 contains 14 residues. The V gene's germline CDR1 is SNHLY and CDR2 FYNNEI. Overall study findings and caveats: Above-expected tissue-blood divergence occurred in all gliomas, most in low-grade ones.

Using RNA template, CDR3s of TCR alpha and beta were amplified with iRepertoire arm-PCR. For one-step reverse transcription and amplification, about 90-400 ng of tissue mRNA or PBMC total RNA was used. One entry per CDR3 protein results from TCRdb running MiXCR on the multiplex PCR reads. The sample holds fewer than 110,000 distinct CDR3 sequences; about 30% are singletons and the top ten take approximately 43%. The material sequenced was glioma tissue, nonneoplastic brain tissue, or PBMCs (not recorded which). This chain uses TRBV2 with TRBJ1-1; D unclear. This receptor was identified in a human donor with low-grade glioma or glioblastoma, undergoing nonglioma brain surgery, or in good health (not recorded which). The CDR3 bases are TGTGCCAGCAGTGAATTGAGGCAGAACACTGGAGCTTTCTTT. Translated, it gives CASSELRQNTGAFF. Based on the CDR3 plus reference TRBV2 and TRBJ1-1, the full variable domain is EPEVTQTPSHQVTQMGQEVILRCVPISNHLYFYWYRQILGQKVEFLVSFYNNEISEKSEIFDDQFSVERPDGSNFTLKIRSTKLEDSAMYFCASSELRQNTGAFFGQGTRLTVV.